The 25 T cell receptor beta chains given below trace back to one sample, sequenced in a study of T-cell reconstitution after alpha-beta-depleted transplantation in children. Preparing the TCRbeta library involved the use of unique molecular identifiers. Each CDR3 protein gets one entry after TCRdb re-called the PCR reads with MiXCR. The sample holds about 150,000 distinct CDR3 sequences, around 10% seen once. The sequences come from PBMCs, collected before TCRalphabeta/CD19-depleted stem cell transplant. These receptors originate from a boy aged 2-15 years with acute myeloid leukemia, due to receive a stem cell transplant.

This clonotype was recorded at least ten times. The rearrangement links TRBV10-3 to TRBJ2-2, with TRBD2 matching over 7 bases. The germline V gene encodes CDR1 ENHRY and CDR2 SYGVKD. The V segment lost 2 bases and the J segment 7 bases; nucleotides outside the gene matches: 7. The CDR3 covers 15 residues. The CDR3 bases are TGTGCCATCAGTGAGATATGGGAGGGGATCGGGGAGCTGTTTTTT. This gives the protein CAISEIWEGIGELFF.

This clonotype was observed at least ten times. The chain employs TRBV27 and TRBJ2-1, with 7 bases matching TRBD2. CDR3 size: 14 residues. V trimming: 6 bases; J trimming: 8 bases; junction bases outside the gene matches: 10. CDR1 and CDR2 (germline): MNHEY, SMNVEV (reference sequence). CDR3 region: CASSAPGRGDEQFF. CDR3 bases: TGTGCCAGCAGCGCGCCGGGGAGGGGCGATGAGCAGTTCTTC.

This clonotype occurred a few times. A clone one base away is much larger, so this may be a read error. The CDR3 bases are TGCTGTGCTAGAGAAGGGACTAGCGGGCCCTCCTACGAGCAGTACTTC. Amino acid sequence: CCAREGTSGPSYEQYF. The chain is built from TRBV20-1 and TRBJ2-7, with 12 bases identical to TRBD2. This CDR3 spans 16 amino acids. Germline assignment: CDR1 DFQATT and CDR2 SNEGSKA (reference sequence).

This chain connects TRBV12-3 or TRBV12-4 to TRBJ2-5, with 7 positions matching TRBD2. The length of the CDR3 is 14 residues. V shed 6 bases, J shed 7 bases, and the junction held 11 bases outside the gene matches. In DNA form, the CDR3 reads TGTGCCAGCAGGAAGACTAGCTACCAGGGGACCCAGTACTTC. This translates into CASRKTSYQGTQYF.

Ten or more counts support this clonotype. The chain links TRBV7-3 to TRBJ2-7; D is perhaps TRBD1 or TRBD2 (5 bases each). The CDR3 covers 14 residues. Germline CDR1 is SGHTA and CDR2 is FQGTGA. The V end lost 5 bases, the J end lost 0 bases, and 11 bases lay between the germline ends. CDR3 DNA sequence: TGTGCCAGCAGCGTCCGGGACGCCTCCTACGAGCAGTACGTC. This sequence encodes CASSVRDASYEQYV.

The V gene is TRBV2, the J gene TRBJ2-1; the D is unclear. The CDR3 extends over 18 amino acids. Trimming removed 11 bases at V and 0 bases at J, with 26 bases between. CDR1 SNHLY and CDR2 FYNNEI come from the germline V gene. CDR3 region: CALCLEGPHHLSYNEQFF. The CDR3, as DNA: TGTGCCCTCTGCCTAGAAGGGCCCCATCACCTCTCCTACAATGAGCAGTTCTTC.

In its sample, this clonotype was seen many times. This chain links TRBV24-1 with TRBJ2-5; perhaps TRBD1 as D (6 bases). Trimming removed 4 bases from V and 2 bases from J, with 7 bases in between. The CDR3 totals 13 residues. The germline V gene has CDR1 KGHDR and CDR2 SFDVKD. CDR3 DNA: TGTGCCACCAGTGACACAGGGCAAGAGACCCAGTACTTC. Translation: CATSDTGQETQYF.

This clonotype showed up many times. V is TRBV19 and J is TRBJ2-5; 8 nucleotides align to TRBD1. The CDR3 spans 14 residues. The V gene end was trimmed by 3 bases and the J gene end by 5 bases; junction bases not matched to a gene: 5. Germline V gives CDR1 LNHDA, CDR2 SQIVND (reference sequence). The CDR3 reads CASSIGQGRETQYF. The CDR3 DNA sequence: TGTGCCAGTAGTATCGGACAGGGACGGGAGACCCAGTACTTC.

This clonotype was seen many times. V usage is TRBV5-1 and J usage is TRBJ2-7; D might be TRBD2 (5 bases). Germline V gene sequence: CDR1 SGHRS, CDR2 YFSETQ. The CDR3 covers 12 residues. Deletions cut 0 bases from V and 13 bases from J, with 14 bases between. The CDR3 reads CASSLDGKSQYV. CDR3 bases: TGCGCCAGCAGCTTGGACGGGAAGAGTCAATACGTC.

In this sample, this clonotype turned up many times. In nucleotides, the CDR3 is TGTGCCAGCTCACCTTATAATAATCAGCCCCAGCATTTT. Its protein is CASSPYNNQPQHF. V usage is TRBV18 and J usage is TRBJ1-5; no reliable D call. CDR3 length equals 13 residues. Trimming took 3 bases from V and 4 from J, leaving 7 bases between them. Germline V gene sequence: CDR1 KGHSH, CDR2 LQKENI.

This clonotype was found many times. The chain is built from TRBV20-1 and TRBJ2-3, with 7 bases fitting TRBD2. J gave up 6 bases and V 6 bases, and 0 bases lay outside the gene matches. Germline-derived CDR1 and CDR2 are DFQATT and SNEGSKA (reference sequence). The CDR3 totals 10 residues. The CDR3 nucleotides are TGCAGTGCGCGGGGGGATACGCAGTATTTT. Residues: CSARGDTQYF.

This clonotype was recorded at least ten times. This chain connects TRBV12-5 to TRBJ1-2; 8 bases are a match to TRBD1. Trimming took 3 bases from V and 6 from J; bases not matched to a gene: 6. CDR1 is LGHNT and CDR2 is FRNRAP in the germline V gene. CDR3 length: 14 amino acids. In DNA form, the CDR3 reads TGTGCTAGTGGTTTTGGACAGGGAATTGATGGCTACACCTTC. Residues: CASGFGQGIDGYTF.

This clonotype was found many times. The chain is built from TRBV20-1 and TRBJ2-3; D unclear. V was cut by 5 bases and J by 2 bases, with 14 bases left in between. Looked up from germline, CDR1 is DFQATT and CDR2 is SNEGSKA (reference sequence). This CDR3 has 14 residues. CDR3 DNA sequence: TGCAGTGCTCCCCCGACGGGTTTCACAGATACGCAGTATTTT. It specifies CSAPPTGFTDTQYF.

Many counts were recorded for this clonotype. The gene calls are TRBV28 and TRBJ2-2; no firm D call. The germline V gene has CDR1 MDHEN and CDR2 SYDVKM. The CDR3 is 15 amino acids. The V and J ends lost 7 bases and 3 bases respectively, with 15 bases between them. The DNA of the CDR3 is TGTGCCAGCAATGGCCTATTGACTCACACCGGGGAGCTGTTTTTT. Its protein product is CASNGLLTHTGELFF.

This clonotype has a count of ten or more. The CDR3 region has the DNA TGTGCCAGCAGCCGTCGGCAGACCTATGGCTACACCTTC. It codes for CASSRRQTYGYTF. The chain couples TRBV14 to TRBJ1-2; D is undetermined. CDR3 length: 13 amino acids. The ends were cut back, 4 bases at V and 4 bases at J, with 10 bases in the middle. CDR1 is SGHDN and CDR2 is FVKESK in the germline V gene.

In its sample, this clonotype was seen many times. This sequence joins TRBV7-9 and TRBJ1-1; a possible D gene is TRBD1 (6 bases). The CDR3 is 15 residues long. CDR1 SEHNR and CDR2 FQNEAQ come from the germline V gene (reference sequence). Trimming pared 5 bases from V and 9 bases from J, leaving 22 bases between. The CDR3 sequence: CASSPGIRGALKAFF. CDR3 coding DNA: TGTGCCAGCAGCCCCGGGATAAGGGGGGCCCTGAAAGCTTTCTTT.

The DNA for the CDR3 is TGTGCCACCAGCGACAGGTCAATGAGGATGGAGACCCAGTACTTC. It yields the protein CATSDRSMRMETQYF. The chain joins TRBV27 to TRBJ2-5, with D possibly matching TRBD1 (6 bases). In germline, CDR1 is MNHEY, CDR2 SMNVEV (reference sequence). V gave up 10 bases and J gave up 5 bases, with 23 bases separating them. The CDR3 has 15 residues.

In this sample, this clonotype turned up a few times. The J gene is TRBJ2-1, the V gene TRBV3-1; maybe TRBD1 (6 bases). The V end lost 4 bases, the J end lost 3 bases, and 13 bases lay between the germline ends. In germline, CDR1 is LGHDT, CDR2 YNNKEL (reference sequence). This CDR3 is built from 15 residues. The DNA for the CDR3 is TGTGCCAGCAGCCCCCGGACAGACATCTACAATGAGCAGTTCTTC. It encodes CASSPRTDIYNEQFF.

There are many counts of this clonotype. The CDR3: CASSVHRVLGGTGELFF. The CDR3 DNA follows: TGTGCCAGCAGTGTACACAGGGTGTTAGGGGGCACCGGGGAGCTGTTTTTT. V usage is TRBV12-3 or TRBV12-4 and J usage is TRBJ2-2; weak D call: TRBD1 (6 bases). The V gene lost 5 bases and the J gene lost 4 bases, with 20 bases spanning the gap. The CDR3 runs 17 residues.

There are many counts of this clonotype. V usage is TRBV11-2 and J usage is TRBJ1-2; no clear D gene. Germline loops: CDR1 SGHAT, CDR2 FQNNGV. V was shortened by 5 bases and J by 0 bases, with 13 bases between the two germline ends. The CDR3 is 15 residues long. CDR3 in amino acids: CASSAIARANYGYTF. DNA of the CDR3: TGTGCCAGCAGCGCCATCGCCCGAGCTAACTATGGCTACACCTTC.

This clonotype occurred many times. The V gene is TRBV6-5, the J gene TRBJ1-2; D not resolved. V was trimmed by 2 bases and J by 2 bases, leaving 9 bases between them. CDR1 is MNHEY and CDR2 is SVGAGI in the germline V gene. CDR3 size: 14 residues. Here the CDR3 DNA reads TGTGCCAGCAGTTACGTCAGTGGAAACTATGGCTACACCTTC. It encodes CASSYVSGNYGYTF.

Details on this clonotype: This may come from a read error, since a much larger clone is one base off. This chain connects TRBV3-1 to TRBJ2-2; D gene unclear. This CDR3 comprises 12 residues. The germline V gene has CDR1 LGHDT and CDR2 YNNKEL (reference sequence). The CDR3 DNA is TGTGCCAACAGCCAAGTTGCCGGGGAGCTGTTTTTT. Translating it yields CANSQVAGELFF.

This clonotype was seen repeatedly, ten times or more. The chain is built from TRBV30 and TRBJ2-5; 8 bases match TRBD1. The CDR3 spans 13 residues. Trimming removed 2 bases from V and 4 bases from J; junction bases left unmatched: 3. CDR1 and CDR2 (germline): GTSNPN, SVGIG (reference sequence). CDR3 region: CAWSYTGGETQYF. The CDR3 region has the DNA TGTGCCTGGAGTTATACAGGGGGAGAGACCCAGTACTTC.

This clonotype was detected many times. The rearrangement uses TRBV4-1 and TRBJ2-6; perhaps TRBD2 as D (5 bases). Germline assignment: CDR1 MGHRA and CDR2 YSYEKL. Trimming removed 4 bases at V and 4 bases at J, with 8 bases between. The CDR3 spans 14 residues. The CDR3 reads CASSPRAGANVLTF. The CDR3 bases are TGCGCCAGCAGCCCGAGGGCCGGGGCCAACGTCCTGACTTTC.

V gene TRBV3-1 combines with J gene TRBJ2-3; 9 nucleotides agree with TRBD2. CDR1 and CDR2 (germline): LGHDT, YNNKEL (reference sequence). The CDR3 is made up of 15 amino acids. V gave up 2 bases and J gave up 5 bases; unmatched junction bases: 5. CDR3 sequence (DNA): TGTGCCAGCAGCCAATCGGAACTAGCGGGAGATACGCAGTATTTT. Its protein product is CASSQSELAGDTQYF.